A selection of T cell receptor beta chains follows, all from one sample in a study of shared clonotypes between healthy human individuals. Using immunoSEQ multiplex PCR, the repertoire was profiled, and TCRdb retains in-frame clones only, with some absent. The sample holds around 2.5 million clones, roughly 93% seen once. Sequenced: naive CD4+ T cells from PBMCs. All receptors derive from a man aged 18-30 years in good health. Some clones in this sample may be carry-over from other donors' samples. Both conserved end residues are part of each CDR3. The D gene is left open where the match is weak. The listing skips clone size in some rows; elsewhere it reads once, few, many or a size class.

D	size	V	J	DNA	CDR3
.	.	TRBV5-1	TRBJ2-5	TGCGCCAGCAGCCCAGGGATACAAGAGACCCAGTACTTC	CASSPGIQETQYF
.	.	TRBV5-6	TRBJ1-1	TGTGCCAGCAGCCTCAGGGGCACTGAAGCTTTCTTT	CASSLRGTEAFF
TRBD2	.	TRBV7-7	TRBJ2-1	TGTGCCAGCAGCCCTGGGACTAGCGGTAGGAGGGATGAGCAGTTCTTC	CASSPGTSGRRDEQFF
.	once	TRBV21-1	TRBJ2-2	TGTGCCAGCAGCAAAGCATGGGACAGACCCACCGGGGAGCTGTTTTTT	CASSKAWDRPTGELFF
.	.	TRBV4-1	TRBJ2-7	TGCGCCAGCAGCCAAACCCCCTTAACGAGCTCCTACGAGCAGTACTTC	CASSQTPLTSSYEQYF
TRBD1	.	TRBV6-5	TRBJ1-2	TGTGCCAGCAGTTACCAGGTGGACAGGGCCAAAGGCTACACCTTC	CASSYQVDRAKGYTF
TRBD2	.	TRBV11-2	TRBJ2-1	TGTGCCAGCAGCACCCGGACTAGCGGCATTTACAATGAGCAGTTCTTC	CASSTRTSGIYNEQFF
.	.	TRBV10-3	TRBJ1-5	TGTGCCATCAGTGAGCCAGGCCAGAATCAGCCCCAGCATTTT	CAISEPGQNQPQHF
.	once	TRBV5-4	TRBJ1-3	TGTGCCAGCAGTGGGCAGGGGTTGGGGCCCATATATTTT	CASSGQGLGPIYF
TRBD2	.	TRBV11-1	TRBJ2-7	TGTGCCAGCAGCTACTCAGCGGGAGGAACATACGAGCAGTACTTC	CASSYSAGGTYEQYF
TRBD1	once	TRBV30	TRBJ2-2	TGTGCCTGTGGGACAGCCTCCAACACCGGGGAGCTGTTTTTT	CACGTASNTGELFF
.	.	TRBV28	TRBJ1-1	TGTGCCAGCAGTTTGCCGTTGAAGGAGAACACTGAAGCTTTCTTT	CASSLPLKENTEAFF
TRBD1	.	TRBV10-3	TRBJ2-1	TGTGCCATGGGACAGGGGGTTAACAATGAGCAGTTCTTC	CAMGQGVNNEQFF
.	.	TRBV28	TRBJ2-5	TGTGCCAGCAGTCCCGGGAGCCCAGTCAGTACCCAGTACTTC	CASSPGSPVSTQYF
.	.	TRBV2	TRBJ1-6	TGTGCCAGCAGGGCGGAATTGGTTGGGAATAATTCACCCCTCCACTTT	CASRAELVGNNSPLHF
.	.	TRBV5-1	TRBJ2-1	TGCGCCAGCAGCCTCCTGGGCGGGATCTACAATGAGCAGTTCTTC	CASSLLGGIYNEQFF
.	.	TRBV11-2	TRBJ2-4	TGTGCCAGCAGCTTAGATCTTAGGGATCCCAAAAACATTCAGTACTTC	CASSLDLRDPKNIQYF
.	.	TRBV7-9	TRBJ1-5	TGTGCCAGCAGCTCTAATAATCAGCCCCAGCATTTT	CASSSNNQPQHF
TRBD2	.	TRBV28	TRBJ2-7	TGTGCCAGCAGTTTATCTAGCGGGAAGGGGCACTACGAGCAGTACTTC	CASSLSSGKGHYEQYF
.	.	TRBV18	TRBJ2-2	TGTGCCAGCTCTCGAGACAGACAGAACACCGGGGAGCTGTTTTTT	CASSRDRQNTGELFF
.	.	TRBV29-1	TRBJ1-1	TGCAGCGTTGAAAACAGGGTGGGCACTGAAGCTTTCTTT	CSVENRVGTEAFF
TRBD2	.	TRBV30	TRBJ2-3	TGTGCCCGGTCTAGCGGGAGCTCGGCAGATACGCAGTATTTT	CARSSGSSADTQYF
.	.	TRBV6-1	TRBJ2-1	TGTGCCAGCGAAGACAGTCTCTACTCCTACAATGAGCAGTTCTTC	CASEDSLYSYNEQFF
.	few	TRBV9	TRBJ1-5	TGTGCCAGCAGCCCAGGGTGGACTTGGGGTCAGCCCCAGCATTTT	CASSPGWTWGQPQHF
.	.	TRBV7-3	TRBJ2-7	TGTGCCAGCAGCTCAGCCGGTTGGGTGATGGAGCAGTACTTC	CASSSAGWVMEQYF
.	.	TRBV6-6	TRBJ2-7	TGTGCCAGCATCCATCAGGCGGCGCGGGAGCAGTACTTC	CASIHQAAREQYF
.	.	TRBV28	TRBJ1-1	TGTGCCAGCAGTTCCCCCCCCTCAGCTTTCTTT	CASSSPPSAFF
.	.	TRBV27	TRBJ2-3	TGTGCCAGCAGTGTAAAACGTCGATCAGGCCGCTGGGGCACAGATACGCAGTATTTT	CASSVKRRSGRWGTDTQYF
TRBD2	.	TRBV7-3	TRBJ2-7	TGTGCCAGCAGCTTAGCGGGAGTGAGGAACGAGCAGTACTTC	CASSLAGVRNEQYF
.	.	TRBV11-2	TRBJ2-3	TGTGCCAGCAGCTTAGCGGGATCTGGAGATACGCAGTATTTT	CASSLAGSGDTQYF
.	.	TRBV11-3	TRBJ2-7	TGTGCCAGCAGTCTTGGAGGAGCACCACCCCACGAGCAGTACTTC	CASSLGGAPPHEQYF
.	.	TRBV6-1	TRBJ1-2	TGTGCCAGCAGTAGTAAGGTACACTATGGCTACACCTTC	CASSSKVHYGYTF
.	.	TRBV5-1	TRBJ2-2	TGCGCCAGCAGTGAGGACGGGGTTACCACCGGGGAGCTGTTTTTT	CASSEDGVTTGELFF
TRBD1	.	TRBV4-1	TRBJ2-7	TGCGCCAGCAGCCGAGGACAGGGGGCGACCGAGCAGTACTTC	CASSRGQGATEQYF
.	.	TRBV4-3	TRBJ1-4	TGCGCCAGCAGCCAAGAACCCGGAGGGGAAAAACTGTTTTTT	CASSQEPGGEKLFF
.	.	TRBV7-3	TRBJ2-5	TGTGCCAGCAGCCCTGGGGGCTTTGGGGGTGAGACCCAGTACTTC	CASSPGGFGGETQYF
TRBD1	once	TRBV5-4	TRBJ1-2	TGTGCCAGCAGCTCAACCGACAGGGGGCTGGGTGGCTACACCTTC	CASSSTDRGLGGYTF
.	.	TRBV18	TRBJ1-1	TGTGCCAGCTCACCCTACACCTTAGAGAACACTGAAGCTTTCTTT	CASSPYTLENTEAFF
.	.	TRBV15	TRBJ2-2	TGTGCCACCCGGCCGGGCCGTAACACCGGGGAGCTGTTTTTT	CATRPGRNTGELFF
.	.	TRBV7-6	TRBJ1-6	TGTGCCAGCAGCTTAGACAGAGGACCCCTCCACTTT	CASSLDRGPLHF
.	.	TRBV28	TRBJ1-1	TGTGCCAGCAGCGACGAAAGGGGGGCTTTCTTT	CASSDERGAFF
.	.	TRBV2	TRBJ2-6	TGTGCCAGCAGTGGACAGGAGGGGGCCAACGTCCTGACTTTC	CASSGQEGANVLTF
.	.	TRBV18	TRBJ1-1	TGTGCCAGCTCACCAAGACCCGATCGGGACACTGAAGCTTTCTTT	CASSPRPDRDTEAFF
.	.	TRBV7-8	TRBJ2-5	TGTGCCAGCATCGTACGGGATTCGGATGGTATGACCCAGTACTTC	CASIVRDSDGMTQYF
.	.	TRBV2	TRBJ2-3	TGTGCCAGCAGTCTATTGGAGGGAGATACGCAGTATTTT	CASSLLEGDTQYF
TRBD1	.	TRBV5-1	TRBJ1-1	TGCGCCAGCGGACAGGACCTGAACACTGAAGCTTTCTTT	CASGQDLNTEAFF
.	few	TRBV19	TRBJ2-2	TGTGCCAGTAGTATAGTCGGGAGTCCCACCGGGGAGCTGTTTTTT	CASSIVGSPTGELFF
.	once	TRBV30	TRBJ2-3	TGTGCCTGGAGCCAACCCCAGGGGCGAGATACGCAGTATTTT	CAWSQPQGRDTQYF
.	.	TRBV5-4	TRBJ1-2	TGTGCCAGCAGCTTGGTCGGCAGCTACTATGGCTACACCTTC	CASSLVGSYYGYTF
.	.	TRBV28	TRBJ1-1	TGTGCCAGCAGTTCGATTGCTGGGGGCAGGGTGAACACTGAAGCTTTCTTT	CASSSIAGGRVNTEAFF
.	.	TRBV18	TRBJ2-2	TGTGCCAGCTCACCACCGTCCCCAGGGAACACCGGGGAGCTGTTTTTT	CASSPPSPGNTGELFF
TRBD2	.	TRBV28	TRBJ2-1	TGTGCCAGCAGTACACTACTAGCGGGAGGGCCTGAGCAGTTCTTC	CASSTLLAGGPEQFF
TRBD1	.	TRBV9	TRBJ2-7	TGTGCCAGCAGCGTGGGGACAGGGACTCTCTACGAGCAGTACTTC	CASSVGTGTLYEQYF
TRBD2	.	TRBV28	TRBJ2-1	TGTGCCAGCAGCCCTATAAAGCGGGGGAGGAATGAGCAGTTCTTC	CASSPIKRGRNEQFF
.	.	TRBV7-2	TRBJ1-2	TGTGCCAGCAGCTTAGGAGGAGGGATTAACTATGGCTACACCTTC	CASSLGGGINYGYTF
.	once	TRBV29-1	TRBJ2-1	TGCAGCGTTGACCGAGGGTCTGAGCAGTTCTTC	CSVDRGSEQFF
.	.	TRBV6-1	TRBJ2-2	TGTGCCAGCAGTGAAGTCTTCACAGGGCTCACCGGGGAGCTGTTTTTT	CASSEVFTGLTGELFF
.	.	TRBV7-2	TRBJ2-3	TGTGCCAGCAGCTACCTCGGGGGCACAGATACGCAGTATTTT	CASSYLGGTDTQYF
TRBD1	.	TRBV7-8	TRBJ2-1	TGTGCCAGCAGCCCACGGACAGGAACTAGCTCCTACAATGAGCAGTTCTTC	CASSPRTGTSSYNEQFF